Sequencing of this T cell receptor (beta chain) was carried out in a study of beta chain features in type 1 diabetes. Expressed TCRB transcripts were sequenced because the entire RNA isolate underwent reverse transcription. Libraries were prepared by immunoSEQ multiplex PCR; TCRdb keeps only in-frame clonotypes and omits some of them. Among some 150,000 clones listed, 11% were seen once. The J segment lost 4 bases and the V segment lost 7 bases, leaving 5 bases of the junction unmatched. The CDR3 has 15 amino acids. Germline CDR1 SNHLY, CDR2 FYNNEI. Sequencing was done on a sample of central memory CD4+ T cells from blood. The receptor comes from a man younger than 35 in good health. The chain has TRBV2 and TRBJ2-1; 12 nucleotides align to TRBD2. The CDR3 loop reads CASTTSGSLYNEQFF. The CDR3 DNA reads as TGTGCCAGCACGACTAGCGGGAGCCTTTACAATGAGCAGTTCTTC.